This T cell receptor (beta chain) was found in a study of OX40 agonist ivuxolimab in advanced cancers. Study in general: Dose-escalation patients were diagnosed with hepatocellular carcinoma, melanoma, renal cell cancer or head and neck cancer. Three partial responders included one hepatocellular carcinoma patient and two cutaneous melanoma patients. Whole-study results and caveats: Determination of antigen specificity was not performed for the expanded peripheral T cells. CD8+ T cells averaged more expanded clones than CD4+.

This CDR3 spans 15 amino acids. Germline loops: CDR1 SGHTA, CDR2 FQGNSA. The V and J ends lost 2 bases and 2 bases respectively, with 13 bases between them. Method: immunoSEQ multiplex PCR; TCRdb's copy keeps in-frame clones and lacks some. The table records about 61,000 clones, over 80% of them present only once. In regard to this clone: The antigen remains undetermined.

The specimen was CD4+ or CD8+ T cells sorted from blood, collected in a trial of the OX40 agonist ivuxolimab. This sequence originates from an adult with an advanced solid tumor such as melanoma, head and neck, liver or kidney cancer. This chain connects TRBV7-2 to TRBJ2-7; maybe TRBD1 (5 bases). DNA for the CDR3: TGTGCCAGCAGCTTATTCCTGCAGGGTACCTACGAGCAGTACTTC. This translates into CASSLFLQGTYEQYF.